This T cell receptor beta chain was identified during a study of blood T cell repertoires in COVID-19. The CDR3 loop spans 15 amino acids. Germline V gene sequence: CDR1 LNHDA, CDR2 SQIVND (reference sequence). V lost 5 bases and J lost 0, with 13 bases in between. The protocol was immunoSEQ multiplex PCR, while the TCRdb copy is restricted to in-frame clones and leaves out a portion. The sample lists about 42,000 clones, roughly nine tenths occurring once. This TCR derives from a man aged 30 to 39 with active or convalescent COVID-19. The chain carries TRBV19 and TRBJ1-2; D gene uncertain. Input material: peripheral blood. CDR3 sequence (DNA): TGTGCCAGTAGTCTTAGCCCGAGCCCTAACTATGGCTACACCTTC. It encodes CASSLSPSPNYGYTF.